This TCR beta chain is from a study of blood T cell repertoires in COVID-19. At the level of the study: Spain, Italy and the United States supplied samples that represented acute and convalescent COVID-19. T cells, B-cell-depleted T cells, or PBMCs supplied cDNA or gDNA.

The germline V gene encodes CDR1 SEHNR and CDR2 FQNEAQ (reference sequence). V was cut by 4 bases and J by 4 bases, with 15 bases left in between. The CDR3 is 15 amino acids. Sequencing used immunoSEQ multiplex PCR; TCRdb keeps in-frame clones, though not all of them. Of about 99,000 clones listed, around 88% are singletons. Source material: peripheral blood. This rearrangement joins TRBV7-9 to TRBJ2-3; the D gene is possibly TRBD2 (5 bases). This receptor was obtained from a human donor in a cohort sampled during active COVID-19. In DNA, the CDR3 is TGTGCCAGCAGCTCCCCCGAGGGTCCCCCAGATACGCAGTATTTT. Translating gives CASSSPEGPPDTQYF.